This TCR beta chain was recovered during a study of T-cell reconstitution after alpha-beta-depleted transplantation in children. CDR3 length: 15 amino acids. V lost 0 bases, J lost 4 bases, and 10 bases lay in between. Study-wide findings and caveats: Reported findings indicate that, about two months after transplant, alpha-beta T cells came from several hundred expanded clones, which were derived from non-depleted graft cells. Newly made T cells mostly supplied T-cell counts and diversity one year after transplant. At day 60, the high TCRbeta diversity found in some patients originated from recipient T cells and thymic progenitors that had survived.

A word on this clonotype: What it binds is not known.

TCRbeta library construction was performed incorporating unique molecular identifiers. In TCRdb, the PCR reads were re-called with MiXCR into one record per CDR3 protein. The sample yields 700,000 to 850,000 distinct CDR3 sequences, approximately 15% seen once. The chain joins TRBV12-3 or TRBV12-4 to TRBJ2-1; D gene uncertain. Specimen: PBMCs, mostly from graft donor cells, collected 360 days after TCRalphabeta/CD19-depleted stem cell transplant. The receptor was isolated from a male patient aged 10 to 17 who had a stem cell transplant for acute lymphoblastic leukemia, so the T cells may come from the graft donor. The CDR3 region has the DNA TGTGCCAGCAGTTTAGCGCTAGGGCAGTACAATGAGCAGTTCTTC. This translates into CASSLALGQYNEQFF.